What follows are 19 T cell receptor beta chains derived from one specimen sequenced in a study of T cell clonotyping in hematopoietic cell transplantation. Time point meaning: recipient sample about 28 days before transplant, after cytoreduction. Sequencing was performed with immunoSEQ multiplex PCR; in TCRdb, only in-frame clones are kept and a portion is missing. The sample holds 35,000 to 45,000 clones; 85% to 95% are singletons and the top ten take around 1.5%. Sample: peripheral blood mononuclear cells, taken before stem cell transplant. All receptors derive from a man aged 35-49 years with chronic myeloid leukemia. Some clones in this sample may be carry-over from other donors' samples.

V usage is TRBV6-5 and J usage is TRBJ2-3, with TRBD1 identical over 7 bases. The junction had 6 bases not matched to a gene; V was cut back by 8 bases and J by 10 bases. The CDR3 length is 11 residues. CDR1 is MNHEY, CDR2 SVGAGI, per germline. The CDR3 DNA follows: TGTGCCAGCGATTCCGGGACAGCGCAGTATTTT. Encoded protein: CASDSGTAQYF.

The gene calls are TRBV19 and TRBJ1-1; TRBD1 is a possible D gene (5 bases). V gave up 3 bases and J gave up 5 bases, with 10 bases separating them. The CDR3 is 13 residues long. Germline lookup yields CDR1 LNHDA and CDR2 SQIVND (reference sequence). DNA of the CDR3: TGTGCCAGTAGTATCCGACGGGGGACTGAAGCTTTCTTT. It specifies CASSIRRGTEAFF.

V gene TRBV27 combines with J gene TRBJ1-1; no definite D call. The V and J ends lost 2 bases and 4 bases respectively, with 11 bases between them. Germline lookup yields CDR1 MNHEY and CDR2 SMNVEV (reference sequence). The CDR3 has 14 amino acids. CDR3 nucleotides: TGTGCCAGCAGTTTACAGGTCAGAGTCACTGAAGCTTTCTTT. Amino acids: CASSLQVRVTEAFF.

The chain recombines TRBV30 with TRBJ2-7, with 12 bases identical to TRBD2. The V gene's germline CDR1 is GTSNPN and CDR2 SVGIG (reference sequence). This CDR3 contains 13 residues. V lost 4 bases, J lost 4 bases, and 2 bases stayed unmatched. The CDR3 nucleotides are TGTGCCTGGATGACTAGCGGGGGATACGAGCAGTACTTC. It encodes CAWMTSGGYEQYF.

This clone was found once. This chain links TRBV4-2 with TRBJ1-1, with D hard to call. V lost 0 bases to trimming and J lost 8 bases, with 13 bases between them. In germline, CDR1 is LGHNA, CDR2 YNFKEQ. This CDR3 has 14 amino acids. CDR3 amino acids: CASSQDSWNPEAFF. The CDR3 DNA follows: TGTGCCAGCAGCCAAGATAGCTGGAATCCCGAAGCTTTCTTT.

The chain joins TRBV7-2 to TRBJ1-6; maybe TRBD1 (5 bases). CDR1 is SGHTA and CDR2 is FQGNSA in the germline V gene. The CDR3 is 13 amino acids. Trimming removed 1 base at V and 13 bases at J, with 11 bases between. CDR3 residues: CASSLDLGDPLHF. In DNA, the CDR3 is TGTGCCAGCAGCTTAGATCTGGGGGATCCCCTCCACTTT.

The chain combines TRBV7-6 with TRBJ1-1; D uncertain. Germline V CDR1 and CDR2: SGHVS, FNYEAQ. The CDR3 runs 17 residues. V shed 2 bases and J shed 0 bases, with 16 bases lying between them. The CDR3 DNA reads TGTGCCAGCAGCTTAAATGTCTGGCGCCGTATGAACACTGAAGCTTTCTTT. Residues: CASSLNVWRRMNTEAFF.

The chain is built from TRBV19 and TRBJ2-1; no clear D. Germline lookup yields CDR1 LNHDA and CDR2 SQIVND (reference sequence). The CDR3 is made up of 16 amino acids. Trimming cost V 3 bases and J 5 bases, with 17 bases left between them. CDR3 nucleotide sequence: TGTGCCAGTAGTATCTTAGGCTCCCTAAGTCACAATGAGCAGTTCTTC. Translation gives CASSILGSLSHNEQFF.

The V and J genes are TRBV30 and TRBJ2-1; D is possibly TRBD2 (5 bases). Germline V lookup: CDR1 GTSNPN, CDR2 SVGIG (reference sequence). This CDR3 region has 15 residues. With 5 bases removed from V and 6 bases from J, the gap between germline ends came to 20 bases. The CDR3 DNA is TGTGCCTGGGACGCCGGGATACATAGAGGCAATGAGCAGTTCTTC. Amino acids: CAWDAGIHRGNEQFF.

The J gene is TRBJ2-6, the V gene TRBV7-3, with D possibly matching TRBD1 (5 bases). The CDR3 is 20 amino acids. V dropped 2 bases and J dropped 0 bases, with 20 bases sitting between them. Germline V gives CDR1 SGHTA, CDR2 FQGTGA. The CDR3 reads CASSLFGHRRDSSGANVLTF. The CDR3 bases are TGTGCCAGCAGCTTATTTGGGCACAGGCGTGACAGCTCTGGGGCCAACGTCCTGACTTTC.

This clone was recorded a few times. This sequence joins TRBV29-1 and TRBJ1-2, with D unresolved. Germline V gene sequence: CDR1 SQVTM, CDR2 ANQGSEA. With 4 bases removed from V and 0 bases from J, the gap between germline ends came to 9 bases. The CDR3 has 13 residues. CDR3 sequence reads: CSVVAVANYGYTF. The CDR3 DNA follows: TGCAGCGTTGTTGCGGTTGCTAACTATGGCTACACCTTC.

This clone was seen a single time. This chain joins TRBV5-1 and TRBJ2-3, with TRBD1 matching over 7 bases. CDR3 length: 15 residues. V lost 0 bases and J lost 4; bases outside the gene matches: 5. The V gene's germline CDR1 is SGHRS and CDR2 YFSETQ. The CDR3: CASSLGQGTSDTQYF. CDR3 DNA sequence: TGCGCCAGCAGCTTGGGACAGGGAACATCAGATACGCAGTATTTT.

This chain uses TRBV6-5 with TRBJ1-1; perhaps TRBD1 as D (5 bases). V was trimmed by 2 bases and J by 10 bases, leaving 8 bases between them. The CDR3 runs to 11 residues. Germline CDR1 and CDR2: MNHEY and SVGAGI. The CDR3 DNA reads TGTGCCAGCAGTTACAAGGGGACAGCTTTCTTT. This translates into CASSYKGTAFF.

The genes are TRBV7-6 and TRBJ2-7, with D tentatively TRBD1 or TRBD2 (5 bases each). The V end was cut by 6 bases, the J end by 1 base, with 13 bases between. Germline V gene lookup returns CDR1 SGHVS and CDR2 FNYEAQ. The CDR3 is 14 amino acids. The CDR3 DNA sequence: TGTGCCAGCAGTCCCGGGACGGAGTCCTACGAGCAGTACTTC. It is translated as CASSPGTESYEQYF.

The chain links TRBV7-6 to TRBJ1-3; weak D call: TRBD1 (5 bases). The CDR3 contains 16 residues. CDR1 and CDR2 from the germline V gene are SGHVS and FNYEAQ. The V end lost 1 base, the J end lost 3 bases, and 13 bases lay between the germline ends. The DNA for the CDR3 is TGTGCCAGCAGCTTAGGAGGTGGGGGAATTGGAAACACCATATATTTT. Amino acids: CASSLGGGGIGNTIYF.

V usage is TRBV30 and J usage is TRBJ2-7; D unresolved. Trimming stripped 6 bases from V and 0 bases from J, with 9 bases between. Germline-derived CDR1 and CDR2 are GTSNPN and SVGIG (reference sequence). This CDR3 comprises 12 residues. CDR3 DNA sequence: TGTGCCTGCGCGATGAGCTCCTACGAGCAGTACTTC. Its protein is CACAMSSYEQYF.

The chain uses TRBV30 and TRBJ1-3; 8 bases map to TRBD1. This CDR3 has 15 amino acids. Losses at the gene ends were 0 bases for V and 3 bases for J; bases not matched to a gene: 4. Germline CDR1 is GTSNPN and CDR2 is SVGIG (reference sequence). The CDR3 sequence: CAWSVQGARGNTIYF. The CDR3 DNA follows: TGTGCCTGGAGTGTTCAGGGGGCGCGTGGAAACACCATATATTTT.

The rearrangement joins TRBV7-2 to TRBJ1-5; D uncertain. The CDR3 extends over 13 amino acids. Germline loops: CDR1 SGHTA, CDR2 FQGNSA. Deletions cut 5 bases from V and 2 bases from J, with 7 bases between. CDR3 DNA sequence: TGTGCCAGCAGCCAAGAGGGCAATCAGCCCCAGCATTTT. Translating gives CASSQEGNQPQHF. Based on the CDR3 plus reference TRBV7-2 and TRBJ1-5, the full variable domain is GAGVSQSPSNKVTEKGKDVELRCDPISGHTALYWYRQSLGQGLEFLIYFQGNSAPDKSGLPSDRFSAERTGGSVSTLTIQRTQQEDSAVYLCASSQEGNQPQHFGDGTRLSIL.

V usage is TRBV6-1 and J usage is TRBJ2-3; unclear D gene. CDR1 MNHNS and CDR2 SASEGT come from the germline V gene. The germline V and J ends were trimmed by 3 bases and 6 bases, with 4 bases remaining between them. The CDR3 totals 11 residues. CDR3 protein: CASSDQDTQYF. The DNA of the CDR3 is TGTGCCAGCAGTGATCAGGATACGCAGTATTTT.